This T cell receptor (beta chain) was documented in a study of OX40 agonist ivuxolimab in advanced cancers. There are 20 residues in the CDR3. The repertoire was sequenced with immunoSEQ multiplex PCR; TCRdb's copy has only in-frame clones and lacks some. The sample holds 80,000 to 100,000 clones; around 90% are singletons and the top ten take around 0.76%. The input for sequencing was CD4+ or CD8+ T cells sorted from blood, taken in a trial of the OX40 agonist ivuxolimab. This sequence originates from an adult with an advanced solid tumor such as melanoma, head and neck, liver or kidney cancer. The J gene is TRBJ1-2, the V gene TRBV21-1. TRBV21-1 is a documented pseudogene. This CDR3 reads CASSKDTGRACGTTNYGYTF. DNA for the CDR3: TGTGCCAGCAGCAAAGATACCGGGAGGGCCTGCGGGACTACTAACTATGGCTACACCTTC.